This TCR beta chain was retrieved from a study of blood T cell repertoires in COVID-19. Germline loops: CDR1 SGHNT, CDR2 YYREEE (reference sequence). The trim removed 5 bases at V and 7 bases at J, leaving 9 bases unmatched. This CDR3 contains 14 residues. Generated by immunoSEQ multiplex PCR, the TCRdb table keeps only in-frame clones and is missing some. The top ten clones hold approximately 0.66% of a sample with approximately 220,000 clones, roughly nine tenths of them seen once. Sequencing input: peripheral blood. This receptor was obtained from a man between 40 and 49 years old with acute or convalescent COVID-19. V is TRBV5-4 and J is TRBJ2-1, with 7 bases that match TRBD2. DNA for the CDR3: TGTGCCAGCAGGCGGGAGAAAGGGGCTAATGAGCAGTTCTTC. It specifies CASRREKGANEQFF.